This TCR beta chain was profiled in a study of glioma-infiltrating T cells after dendritic cell vaccination. Sample time point: after dendritic cell vaccination, including at tumor progression/relapse. CDR1 is MNHEY and CDR2 is SVGAGI in the germline V gene. This CDR3 has 15 amino acids. The V segment lost 6 bases and the J segment 1 base; nucleotides outside the gene matches: 3. Assay: immunoSEQ multiplex PCR; the TCRdb copy retains only in-frame clones and omits some. The sample holds over 90,000 clones, about 85% seen once. Sequences were derived from blood, sampled after dendritic cell vaccination. The TCR comes from a human donor with glioblastoma. The chain combines TRBV6-5 with TRBJ2-1, with TRBD2 identical over 10 bases. CDR3: CASSPSGSSYNEQFF. CDR3 sequence (DNA): TGTGCCAGCAGCCCTAGCGGGAGTTCCTACAATGAGCAGTTCTTC.